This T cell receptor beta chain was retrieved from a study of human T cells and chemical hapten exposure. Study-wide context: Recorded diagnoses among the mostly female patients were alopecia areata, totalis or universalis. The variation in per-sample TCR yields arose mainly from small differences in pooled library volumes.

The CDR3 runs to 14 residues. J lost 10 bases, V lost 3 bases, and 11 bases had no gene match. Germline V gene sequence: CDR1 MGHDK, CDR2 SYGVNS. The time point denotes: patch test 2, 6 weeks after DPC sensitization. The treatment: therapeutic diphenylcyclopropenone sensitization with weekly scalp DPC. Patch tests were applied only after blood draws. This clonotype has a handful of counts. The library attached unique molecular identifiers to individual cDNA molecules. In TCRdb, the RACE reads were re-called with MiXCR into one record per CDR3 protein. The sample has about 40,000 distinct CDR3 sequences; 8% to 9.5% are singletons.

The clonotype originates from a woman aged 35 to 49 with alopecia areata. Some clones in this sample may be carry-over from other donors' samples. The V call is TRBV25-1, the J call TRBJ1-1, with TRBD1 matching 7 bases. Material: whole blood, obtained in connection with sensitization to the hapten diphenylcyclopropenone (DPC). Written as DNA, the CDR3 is TGTGCCAGCAGTGAGACAGGGAGGGTACAGAGAGCTTTCTTT. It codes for CASSETGRVQRAFF.